The sequence of this TCR beta chain was determined in a study of shared clonotypes between healthy human individuals. The protocol was immunoSEQ multiplex PCR, while the TCRdb copy is restricted to in-frame clones and leaves out a portion. The data show some 2 million clones, with around 95% seen just once and 0.1% to 0.15% held by the top ten. As concerns this clone: This specimen includes other DNA sequences encoding the same CDR3.

Germline loops: CDR1 SQVTM, CDR2 ANQGSEA. The V and J ends lost 6 bases and 5 bases, in that order; junction bases with no gene match: 5. The CDR3 runs to 12 residues. Material: naive CD4+ T cells sorted from blood. Subset given: CD45RA+ positively selected. This sequence joins TRBV29-1 and TRBJ1-2; 8 nucleotides line up with TRBD1. The clonotype originates from a man between 18 and 35 years old in good health. CDR3 sequence: CSVERQGYGYTF. The CDR3 coding sequence is TGCAGCGTGGAAAGACAGGGGTATGGCTACACCTTC.